The 20 T cell receptor beta chains listed next were all sequenced from one sample in a study of tumor-infiltrating lymphocytes in primary liver carcinoma. Germline DNA was also extracted, and blood RNA was taken from unsorted whole blood. Synthesis of TCR beta cDNA was carried out from approximately 500 ng total RNA with a constant-region primer. Three nested multiplex PCR rounds, a slightly modified ARM-PCR method, built the TCR beta libraries. The study ran its first two PCR rounds for nine to eleven cycles each, using TRBV1-TRBV30 forward primers and a C-beta reverse primer. MiXCR, applied by TCRdb to the multiplex PCR reads, yields one record per CDR3 protein. This repertoire shows 330,000 or so distinct CDR3 sequences, about two thirds found once; its top ten account for 5% to 6.5%. The material sequenced was peripheral blood. The receptor source for this set is a man between 35 and 55 years old with primary liver carcinoma and hepatitis B virus infection.

V is TRBV5-4 and J is TRBJ2-4; possible D gene TRBD2, 5 bases. Per germline, CDR1 SGHNT and CDR2 YYREEE (reference sequence). Trimming stripped 4 bases from V and 8 bases from J, with 19 bases between. This CDR3 comprises 15 residues. The CDR3 protein is CASSLPSGSGDIQYF. The CDR3 DNA is TGTGCCAGCAGCCTACCTAGTGGGAGCGGCGACATTCAGTACTTC.

On this clonotype: Germline is not matched at one junction end, which may reflect a read error. As DNA, the CDR3 is TGTGCCAGTAGCTCGTCAGGGTTGGGGGAGACCCAGTACTTC. It specifies CASSSSGLGETQYF. The chain has TRBV11-2 and TRBJ2-5; perhaps TRBD1 as D (5 bases). The germline CDR1 and CDR2 sequences are SGHAT and FQNNGV. The CDR3 sequence is 14 residues long.

Concerning this clonotype itself: The germline gene is not matched at one end of the junction; a read error may be the cause. V usage is TRBV6-1 and J usage is TRBJ1-2; D ambiguous. Germline V gene sequence: CDR1 MNHNS, CDR2 SASEGT. There are 15 residues in the CDR3. The CDR3 spells CASTESRGTSEGYTF. CDR3 in DNA: TGTGCCAGCACTGAAAGCCGGGGTACGTCGGAGGGCTACACCTTC.

The chain carries TRBV5-1 and TRBJ2-7; 7 nucleotides match TRBD2. This CDR3 has 16 amino acids. With V trimmed by 3 bases and J by 1 base, 10 bases remained unmatched. Germline CDR1 is SGHRS and CDR2 is YFSETQ. CDR3 DNA sequence: TGCGCCAGCAGCTCCGTCGGGTGGGAGGGATCCTACGAGCAGTACTTC. Residues: CASSSVGWEGSYEQYF.

The rearrangement links TRBV5-1 to TRBJ2-7, with D possibly TRBD1 on 6 matching bases. The V end lost 1 base, the J end lost 1 base, and 12 bases lay between the germline ends. Per germline, CDR1 SGHRS and CDR2 YFSETQ. The CDR3 sequence is 15 residues long. The CDR3 is CASSLIGGASYEQYF. The CDR3 DNA reads TGCGCCAGCAGCTTGATAGGGGGAGCTTCCTACGAGCAGTACTTC.

The V gene is TRBV18, the J gene TRBJ1-1; perhaps TRBD1 as D (5 bases). The CDR3 length is 16 residues. Trimming left V 2 bases short and J 0 bases short, with 13 bases between. Looked up from germline, CDR1 is KGHSH and CDR2 is LQKENI. The CDR3 sequence: CASSPIRGHVNTEAFF. CDR3 bases: TGTGCCAGCTCACCAATTCGGGGCCACGTGAACACTGAAGCTTTCTTT.

To note about this clonotype: The junction differs from germline at one of its ends, possibly a read error. The chain is built from TRBV11-2 and TRBJ2-7; possible D gene TRBD2, 6 bases. This CDR3 is built from 16 residues. Germline-derived CDR1 and CDR2 are SGHAT and FQNNGV. CDR3 in DNA: TGCGCCAGCAGCTTAAATCCTAGCGCGAGTACCTACGAGCAGTACTTC. This gives the protein CASSLNPSASTYEQYF.

Comments on this clonotype: This may be a read error: a much more frequent sequence differs by one nucleotide. The CDR3 carries no conserved terminal phenylalanine or tryptophan, so it likely arises from a read error. The chain employs TRBV29-1 and TRBJ2-3; 8 bases map to TRBD2. Germline assignment: CDR1 SQVTM and CDR2 ANQGSEA. The V segment lost 8 bases and the J segment 4 bases; nucleotides outside the gene matches: 11. The CDR3 consists of 14 residues. The CDR3 here is CSRGQRESADTQYL. The CDR3, as DNA: TGCAGCCGTGGCCAGCGGGAGAGCGCAGATACGCAGTATTTA.

Worth noting for this clonotype: Germline and junction disagree at one end, which may indicate a read error. This chain links TRBV11-2 with TRBJ1-4; no clear D. The CDR3 runs to 15 residues. In germline, CDR1 is SGHAT, CDR2 FQNNGV. This CDR3 reads CASSGSAATNEELFF. In nucleotides, the CDR3 is TGTGCCAGCAGCGGCTCGGCAGCAACTAATGAAGAACTGTTTTTT.

This clonotype was found once. The gene calls are TRBV28 and TRBJ2-1; 7 bases are a match to TRBD1. Germline V gene sequence: CDR1 MDHEN, CDR2 SYDVKM. V lost 10 bases, J lost 3 bases, and 3 bases stayed unmatched. The CDR3 loop spans 12 amino acids. The CDR3 DNA follows: TGTGCCATAAGGGACAGCTACAATGAGCAGTTCTTC. Protein sequence: CAIRDSYNEQFF.

For this clonotype: A much larger clone lies a single base off, so this may be a read error. This chain joins TRBV12-3 or TRBV12-4 and TRBJ2-3; D might be TRBD2 (6 bases). The length of the CDR3 is 13 residues. The ends were cut back, 6 bases at V and 8 bases at J, with 15 bases in the middle. In DNA, the CDR3 is TGTGCCAGCAGCCTAAATAGGGGAGGTACGCAGTATTTT. Translation gives CASSLNRGGTQYF.

Regarding this clonotype: A much larger clone lies one base from this, so it may be a read error. V usage is TRBV12-3 or TRBV12-4 and J usage is TRBJ2-7; the match to TRBD1 covers 8 bases. V lost 10 bases, J lost 5 bases, and 16 bases stayed unmatched. The CDR3 extends over 15 amino acids. CDR3 bases: TGTGCCATCAGAAAAGGGACAGGCGGATTTGACGAGCAGTACTTC. It specifies CAIRKGTGGFDEQYF.

As concerns this clonotype: Possible read error: a much larger clone is one base away. The chain has TRBV4-1 and TRBJ2-1, with D perhaps TRBD2 (6 bases). The CDR3 totals 16 residues. Germline V gene data show CDR1 as MGHRA and CDR2 as YSYEKL. V shed 1 base and J shed 1 base, with 11 bases lying between them. CDR3 in amino acids: CASSQVVRGSYNEQFF. CDR3 sequence (DNA): TGCGCCAGCAGCCAAGTGGTGCGGGGTTCCTACAATGAGCAGTTCTTC.

Regarding this clonotype: One junction end disagrees with the germline gene, perhaps due to a read error. V and J are TRBV6-5 and TRBJ2-1, with unresolved D. This CDR3 spans 16 amino acids. The germline gives CDR1 MNHEY, CDR2 SVGAGI. The CDR3 bases are TGTGCCAGCAGTTACCTGTCCCGATTCTCCCACAATGGGCAGTTCTTC. The encoded protein is CASSYLSRFSHNGQFF.

The rearrangement uses TRBV10-3 and TRBJ2-7, with no clear D. Trimming removed 6 bases from V and 3 bases from J, with 9 bases in between. The CDR3 extends over 12 amino acids. In germline, CDR1 is ENHRY, CDR2 SYGVKD. The chain's CDR3 is CAISPTHYEQYF. CDR3 bases: TGTGCCATCAGCCCTACTCACTACGAGCAGTACTTC.

This clonotype was found many times. The chain employs TRBV11-2 and TRBJ2-2; either TRBD1 or TRBD2 may supply D (6 bases each). Trimming left V 0 bases short and J 1 base short, with 12 bases between. Germline assignment: CDR1 SGHAT and CDR2 FQNNGV. The CDR3 covers 17 residues. The CDR3 DNA is TGTGCCAGCAGCTTAGATGTCGGGGGCCGGAACACCGGGGAGCTGTTTTTT. Its protein is CASSLDVGGRNTGELFF.

This clonotype was picked up many times. J is TRBJ2-1 and V is TRBV6-6, with TRBD2 matching 14 bases. This CDR3 has 18 residues. Trimming removed 0 bases from V and 7 bases from J; junction bases left unmatched: 8. Per the germline V gene, CDR1 is MNHNY and CDR2 is SVGAGI (reference sequence). In nucleotides, the CDR3 is TGTGCCAGCAGTTACTCGGATACCGGGACTAGCGGGAGAAATGAGCAGTTCTTC. Its protein product is CASSYSDTGTSGRNEQFF.

This clonotype was seen only a few times. The chain carries TRBV30 and TRBJ2-3, with TRBD2 matching over 7 bases. The CDR3 consists of 15 residues. Germline V gives CDR1 GTSNPN, CDR2 SVGIG (reference sequence). V lost 6 bases to trimming and J lost 2 bases; unmatched junction nucleotides: 11. CDR3 bases: TGTGCCTGCACCGCCGGGACTATAAACACAGATACGCAGTATTTT. Its translation is CACTAGTINTDTQYF.

This rearrangement joins TRBV7-9 to TRBJ1-5; tentatively, D is TRBD1 (6 bases). Germline CDR1 is SEHNR and CDR2 is FQNEAQ (reference sequence). The CDR3 has 16 amino acids. The CDR3 loop reads CTNSLDGTQSNQPQHF. Written as DNA, the CDR3 is TGTACCAACAGCTTAGACGGGACACAGAGCAATCAGCCCCAGCATTTT.

The genes are TRBV6-5 and TRBJ2-2; the match to TRBD2 covers 11 bases. The junction had 6 bases not matched to a gene; V was cut back by 4 bases and J by 2 bases. This CDR3 has 17 residues. Germline values: CDR1 MNHEY, CDR2 SVGAGI. CDR3 DNA: TGTGCCAGCAGTTGGACTAGCGGGTCCTCTAACACCGGGGAGCTGTTTTTT. Protein product: CASSWTSGSSNTGELFF.